This T cell receptor (beta chain) was found in a study of T cell repertoires in cytomegalovirus infection (dated by TCRdb to between 2017 and 2020). Regarding the study in general: The HLA type of each donor mattered for the analysis, because public TCR beta signatures pointed to carriage of CMV infection along with the matching HLA type.

Study-wide conclusions, independent of this receptor: Carriers of CMV infection plus the relevant HLA type were discriminated by the cumulative frequency of public TCR beta family members in the study cohort and in an independent roughly 370-donor cohort. The ex vivo response was dominated by HLA-C-restricted CMV-specific TCR beta clonotypes, and the single most frequent clonotype in two of eight donors was supplied by these HLA-C-restricted clonotypes.

A note on this clonotype: There is no known antigen for this receptor. The junction differs from germline at one of its ends, possibly a read error.

TCRdb lists the instrument as Illumina HiSeq 1500. Starting from the raw public reads, TCRdb applied fastp trimming at Q25, assembled clones with MiXCR and retained in-frame beta chains. Each record represents a unique CDR3 protein, reported with the most common genes and DNA among its rows. The sample data list around 450,000 distinct CDR3 sequences, and under 40% of these were observed just once. 12% to 15% of the sample goes to the ten largest clones. From a lookup of the germline V gene, CDR1 and CDR2 are LGHNA and YNFKEQ. There are 12 amino acids in the CDR3, from cysteine to phenylalanine inclusive. The only DNA kept is the CDR3, 36 bases in frame from the first base.

The chain was built from TRBV4-2 and TRBJ2-2, with TRBD2 as a weak D call on 5 bases. This TCR was sampled from a human donor in good health (CMV status not recorded). Some clones in this sample may be carry-over from other donors' samples. Sequencing was performed on PBMCs. CDR3 sequence: CASSLPSGEMFF. Read as DNA, the sequence is TGTGCAAGCAGCCTCCCATCCGGGGAGATGTTTTTT.